A single sample is the source of the 5 T cell receptor beta chains below, sequenced in a study of T cell repertoires in cytomegalovirus infection. From the reads, TCRdb called clonotypes with MiXCR, one entry per CDR3 protein. The data contain almost 500,000 distinct CDR3 sequences, approximately 11% of them singletons. The sample consisted of PBMCs. These TCRs come from a human donor in good health (CMV status not recorded). Some clones in this sample may be carry-over from other donors' samples.

This clonotype was observed at least ten times. The chain recombines TRBV7-3 with TRBJ2-1; D not resolved. V lost 6 bases and J lost 9, with 18 bases in between. The CDR3 totals 14 residues. Germline V gene data show CDR1 as SGHTA and CDR2 as FQGTGA. The CDR3 reads CASSLSPELSEQFF. The CDR3 nucleotides are TGTGCCAGCAGTTTGAGCCCGGAGCTTAGTGAGCAGTTCTTC. The whole variable domain, filled in from reference TRBV7-3 and TRBJ2-1, reads GAGVSQTPSNKVTEKGKYVELRCDPISGHTALYWYRQSLGQGPEFLIYFQGTGAADDSGLPNDRFFAVRPEGSVSTLKIQRTERGDSAVYLCASSLSPELSEQFFGPGTRLTVL.

This clonotype was seen a few times. The chain employs TRBV19 and TRBJ2-1; D may be TRBD1 (6 bases). This CDR3 comprises 13 residues. V was trimmed by 7 bases and J by 8 bases, leaving 15 bases between them. The V gene's germline CDR1 is LNHDA and CDR2 SQIVND (reference sequence). CDR3 nucleotides: TGTGCCAGTAATAACAGGGTTTCTGATGAGCAGTTCTTC. Encoded protein: CASNNRVSDEQFF.

J is TRBJ2-7 and V is TRBV4-2; 8 bases align to TRBD2. V trimming: 4 bases; J trimming: 1 base; junction bases outside the gene matches: 15. Germline V CDR1 and CDR2: LGHNA, YNFKEQ. The CDR3 contains 18 residues. The CDR3 region has the DNA TGTGCCAGCAGCCTCCGTCTCTATCGGGGGGGCCAGTCCTACGAGCAGTACTTC. It encodes CASSLRLYRGGQSYEQYF.

This clonotype was recorded many times. This rearrangement joins TRBV7-2 to TRBJ2-7; 8 positions match TRBD1. The CDR3 is 13 amino acids. Germline V gives CDR1 SGHTA, CDR2 FQGNSA. J gave up 5 bases and V 5 bases, and 5 bases lay outside the gene matches. CDR3 in amino acids: CASSPDRDDEQYF. In DNA, the CDR3 is TGTGCCAGCAGCCCGGACAGGGACGACGAGCAGTACTTC. Filled out from reference TRBV7-2 and TRBJ2-7, the complete variable domain reads GAGVSQSPSNKVTEKGKDVELRCDPISGHTALYWYRQSLGQGLEFLIYFQGNSAPDKSGLPSDRFSAERTGGSVSTLTIQRTQQEDSAVYLCASSPDRDDEQYFGPGTRLTVT.

This clonotype occurred many times. The V call is TRBV6-4, the J call TRBJ1-1; D is undetermined. The CDR3 covers 14 residues. CDR1 and CDR2 (germline): MRHNA, SNTAGT. V lost 4 bases and J lost 1, with 10 bases in between. CDR3 in amino acids: CASSASSGNTEAFF. The CDR3 nucleotides read TGTGCCAGCAGTGCCTCCTCGGGGAACACTGAAGCTTTCTTT.